The 11 T cell receptor gamma chains given below trace back to one sample, sequenced in a study of gamma-delta chains in newborns, infants, children. TCRdb called clones from the reads again using CATT. The profile covers some 890 gamma-chain clones, with about 39% appearing a single time and roughly 25% taken by the ten largest. The specimen was blood. Source of these receptors: a child who was a newborn, infant or young child, either healthy, febrile or measles-vaccinated (not recorded which).

This clone is judged large. Additional DNA sequences in this sample encode the identical CDR3. This chain connects TRGV9 to TRGJP. Here the J gene came from matching the DNA to germline, since TCRdb omits it. CDR1 and CDR2 (germline): GITISATS, ISYDGTV (reference sequence). V gave up 3 bases and J gave up 2 bases; unmatched junction bases: 4. This CDR3 contains 17 residues. The CDR3 here is CALWESRQELGKKIKVF. DNA for the CDR3: TGTGCCTTGTGGGAGTCTCGGCAAGAGTTGGGCAAAAAAATCAAGGTATTT.

This clone is classed as large (0.1 to 1%). A read error is possible here, since a much larger clone lies one base away. The chain recombines TRGV9 with TRGJP. Per germline, CDR1 GITISATS and CDR2 ISYDGTV (reference sequence). Trimming at V came to 3 bases and at J to 6 bases, leaving 2 bases not matched to a gene. The CDR3 sequence is 15 residues long. DNA of the CDR3: TGTGCCTTGTGGGAGCGAGAGTTGGGCAAAAAAATCAAGGTATTT. Amino acid sequence: CALWERELGKKIKVF.

The chain uses TRGV9 and TRGJ1 or TRGJ2. The J gene, missing from TCRdb, was assigned here through DNA to germline matching. V lost 0 bases and J lost 8; bases outside the gene matches: 7. The CDR3 loop spans 13 amino acids. The germline gives CDR1 GITISATS, CDR2 ISYDGTV (reference sequence). The CDR3 DNA follows: TGTGCCTTGTGGGAGGTGCCCCACAATAAGAAACTCTTT. This gives the protein CALWEVPHNKKLF.

This clone occurred a few times. At the DNA level, this CDR3 is encoded by other sequences in the same sample as well. The rearrangement joins TRGV3 to TRGJ1 or TRGJ2. TCRdb offers no J gene call, so here the DNA was matched to germline to obtain one. The CDR3 contains 14 residues. Trimming removed 0 bases from V and 1 base from J; junction bases left unmatched: 3. Germline values: CDR1 VTNTFY, CDR2 YDVSTARD (reference sequence). CDR3 in DNA: TGTGCCACCTGGGACAGGCAAAATTATTATAAGAAACTCTTT. As protein: CATWDRQNYYKKLF.

Worth noting for this clone: A much larger clone lies one base from this, so it may be a read error. No J gene was named, though the V gene is TRGV9. This CDR3 is built from 15 residues. CDR1 and CDR2 (germline): GITISATS, ISYDGTV (reference sequence). CDR3 region: CALWEVELGKKIEVF. In DNA form, the CDR3 reads TGTGCCTTGTGGGAGGTGGAGTTGGGCAAAAAAATCGAGGTATTT.

There are a few counts of this clone. A much larger clone lies a single base off, so this may be a read error. Other DNA sequences from this sample encode an identical CDR3 as well. V usage is TRGV9 and J usage is TRGJP. The J gene, absent from TCRdb, was called here by matching the DNA to germline. CDR3 length: 16 amino acids. Germline CDR1 and CDR2: GITISATS and ISYDGTV (reference sequence). V was clipped by 0 bases and J by 9 bases; unmatched bases: 5. CDR3 bases: TGTGCCTTGTGGGAGGTGCAGGGGTTGGGCAAAAAAATCAAGGTATTT. Residues: CALWEVQGLGKKIKVF.

In this sample, this clone is large. The identical CDR3 is also encoded by other nucleotide sequences in the sample. The chain recombines TRGV9 with TRGJP. The J gene was missing in TCRdb and was found by matching the end of the DNA to germline. Germline V lookup: CDR1 GITISATS, CDR2 ISYDGTV (reference sequence). Unmatched junction bases numbered 4, after V lost 0 bases and J lost 5 bases. There are 17 residues in the CDR3. The CDR3 DNA reads as TGTGCCTTGTGGGAGGTGCGAGAAGAGTTGGGCAAAAAAATCAAGGTATTT. This gives the protein CALWEVREELGKKIKVF.

V and J are TRGV9 and TRGJP. TCRdb gives no J gene; it was assigned here by matching the DNA to germline. Germline trimming cut 0 bases from V and 7 bases from J; bases unmatched to any gene: 6. This CDR3 contains 17 residues. CDR1 and CDR2 from the germline V gene are GITISATS and ISYDGTV (reference sequence). The CDR3 DNA sequence: TGTGCCTTGTGGGAGGTGCACTGGGAGTTGGGCAAAAAAATCAAGGTATTT. Translating gives CALWEVHWELGKKIKVF.

V gene assignment gives TRGV8, but the J gene was left uncalled. The CDR3 runs 12 residues. Germline assignment: CDR1 VENAVY and CDR2 YDSYNSRV. This CDR3 reads CATWDTGWFEIF. CDR3 DNA sequence: TGTGCCACCTGGGATACTGGTTGGTTCGAGATATTT.

In its sample, this clone was seen a few times. The chain employs TRGV9 and TRGJP. As TCRdb names no J gene, one was assigned here on the basis of a DNA match to germline. Germline V gene data show CDR1 as GITISATS and CDR2 as ISYDGTV (reference sequence). V shed 3 bases, J shed 6 bases, and the junction held 5 bases outside the gene matches. This CDR3 has 16 amino acids. The CDR3 DNA sequence: TGTGCCTTGTGGGAGTTCCGAGAGTTGGGCAAAAAAATCAAGGTATTT. Residues: CALWEFRELGKKIKVF.

By share, this clone counts as large (0.1 to 1%). Other nucleotide sequences from this sample produce the same CDR3. The rearrangement joins TRGV9 to TRGJP1. Since TCRdb gives no J gene, matching the DNA to germline was used here to assign it. Trimming cost V 0 bases and J 3 bases; bases outside gene matches: 7. The germline gives CDR1 GITISATS, CDR2 ISYDGTV (reference sequence). CDR3 size: 16 residues. The CDR3 reads CALWEVCISTGWFKIF. The CDR3 DNA reads as TGTGCCTTGTGGGAGGTGTGTATATCCACTGGTTGGTTCAAGATATTT.